Shown below are 3 T cell receptor beta chains from a single sample sequenced in a study of blood T cells in healthy people across ages. Together with a sample-barcoded 5' primer, a J-beta primer mix was included in a second PCR lasting about 7 to 12 cycles. TCRdb re-derived calls from the 5' RACE reads in MiXCR, one entry per CDR3 protein. This table holds about a million distinct CDR3 sequences, roughly 51% found once. Source material: blood. The receptors were sampled from a woman aged 55-69 years in good health.

This rearrangement joins TRBV12-3 or TRBV12-4 to TRBJ2-7, with TRBD1 identical over 8 bases. V was clipped by 6 bases and J by 5 bases; unmatched bases: 6. The CDR3 length is 13 residues. CDR3 amino acids: CASRHTGGHEQYF. The CDR3 DNA reads TGTGCCAGCAGGCATACAGGGGGGCACGAGCAGTACTTC.

This clonotype was counted once. This chain joins TRBV6-1 and TRBJ2-5; 7 bases are a match to TRBD1. This CDR3 spans 16 amino acids. The junction had 13 bases not matched to a gene; V was cut back by 8 bases and J by 1 base. The germline gives CDR1 MNHNS, CDR2 SASEGT. CDR3: CASEDDVAGGQETQYF. The CDR3 DNA sequence: TGTGCCAGCGAGGACGACGTGGCAGGGGGCCAAGAGACCCAGTACTTC.

This clonotype was counted between two and nine times. This rearrangement joins TRBV4-2 to TRBJ1-2, with TRBD1 identical over 8 bases. The junction had 9 bases not matched to a gene; V was cut back by 5 bases and J by 4 bases. The CDR3 runs 15 residues. Germline V CDR1 and CDR2: LGHNA, YNFKEQ. This CDR3 is CASSNQGAGVYGYTF. The CDR3 DNA reads as TGTGCCAGCAGCAATCAGGGGGCGGGGGTCTATGGCTACACCTTC.